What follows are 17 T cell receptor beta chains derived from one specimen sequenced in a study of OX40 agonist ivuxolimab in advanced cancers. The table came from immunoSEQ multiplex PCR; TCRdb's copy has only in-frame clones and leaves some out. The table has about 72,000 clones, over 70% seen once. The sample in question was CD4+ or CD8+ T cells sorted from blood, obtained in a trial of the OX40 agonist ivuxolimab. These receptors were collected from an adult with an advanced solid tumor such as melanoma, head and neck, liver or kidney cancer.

CDR3 sequence (DNA): TGTGCCAGCAGCGTAACTCAAATGACCTCCTACAATGAGCAGTTCTTC. This translates into CASSVTQMTSYNEQFF. The V and J genes are TRBV9 and TRBJ2-1; D gene unclear. The CDR3 covers 16 residues. V lost 1 base to trimming and J lost 0 bases, with 11 bases between them. Looked up from germline, CDR1 is SGDLS and CDR2 is YYNGEE.

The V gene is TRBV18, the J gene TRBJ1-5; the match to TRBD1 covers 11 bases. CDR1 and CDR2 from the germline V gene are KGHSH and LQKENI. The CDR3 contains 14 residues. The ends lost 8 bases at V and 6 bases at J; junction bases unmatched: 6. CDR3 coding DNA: TGTGCCAGCGCGAGGACAGGGGGCTTTCAGCCCCAGCATTTT. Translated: CASARTGGFQPQHF.

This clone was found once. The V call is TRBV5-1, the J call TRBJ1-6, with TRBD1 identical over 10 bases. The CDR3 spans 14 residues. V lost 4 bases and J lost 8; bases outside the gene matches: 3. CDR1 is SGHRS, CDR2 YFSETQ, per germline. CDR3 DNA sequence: TGCGCCAGCAGCCAGACAGGGGGCGATTCACCCCTCCACTTT. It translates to CASSQTGGDSPLHF.

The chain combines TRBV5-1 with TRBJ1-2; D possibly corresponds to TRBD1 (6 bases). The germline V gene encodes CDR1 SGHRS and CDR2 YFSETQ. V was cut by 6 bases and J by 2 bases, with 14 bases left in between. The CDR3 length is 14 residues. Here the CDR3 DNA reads TGCGCCAGCACCCCTTCGGGACACAACTATGGCTACACCTTC. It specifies CASTPSGHNYGYTF.

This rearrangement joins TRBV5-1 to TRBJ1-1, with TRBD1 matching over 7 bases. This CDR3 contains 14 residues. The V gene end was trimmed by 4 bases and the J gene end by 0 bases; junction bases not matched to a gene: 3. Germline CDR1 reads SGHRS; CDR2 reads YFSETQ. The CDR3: CASSLTGLNTEAFF. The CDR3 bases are TGCGCCAGCAGCCTGACAGGGTTGAACACTGAAGCTTTCTTT.

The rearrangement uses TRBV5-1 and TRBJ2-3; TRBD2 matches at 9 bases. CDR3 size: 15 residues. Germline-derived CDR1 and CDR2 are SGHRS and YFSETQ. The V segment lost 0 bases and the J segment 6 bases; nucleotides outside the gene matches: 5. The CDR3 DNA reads TGCGCCAGCAGCTTGGGAGCGGGAGGCCCCGATACGCAGTATTTT. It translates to CASSLGAGGPDTQYF.

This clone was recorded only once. The DNA for the CDR3 is TGTGCCAGTAATGCGCAGTTTACGTTGAACACTGAAGCTTTCTTT. Translation: CASNAQFTLNTEAFF. This chain connects TRBV19 to TRBJ1-1, with D unclear. Per germline, CDR1 LNHDA and CDR2 SQIVND (reference sequence). CDR3 size: 15 residues. Trimming pared 7 bases from V and 0 bases from J, leaving 15 bases between.

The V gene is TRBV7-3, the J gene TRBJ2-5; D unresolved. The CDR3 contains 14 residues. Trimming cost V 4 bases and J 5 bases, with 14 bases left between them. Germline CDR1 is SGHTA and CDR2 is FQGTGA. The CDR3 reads CASSSPEKGETQYF. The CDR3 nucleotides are TGTGCCAGCAGCTCCCCTGAGAAAGGGGAGACCCAGTACTTC.

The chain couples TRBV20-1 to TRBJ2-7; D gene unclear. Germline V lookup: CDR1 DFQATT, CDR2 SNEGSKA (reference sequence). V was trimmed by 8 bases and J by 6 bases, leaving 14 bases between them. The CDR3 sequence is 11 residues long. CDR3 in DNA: TGCAGTTCCGGGCTTTCGGGCGAGCAGTACTTC. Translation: CSSGLSGEQYF.

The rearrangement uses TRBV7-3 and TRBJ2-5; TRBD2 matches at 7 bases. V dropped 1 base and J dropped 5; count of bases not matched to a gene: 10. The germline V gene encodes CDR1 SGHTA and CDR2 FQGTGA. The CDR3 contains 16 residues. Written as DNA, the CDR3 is TGTGCCAGCAGCTTAATGGCTAGCGGAGCGGGGGAGACCCAGTACTTC. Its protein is CASSLMASGAGETQYF.

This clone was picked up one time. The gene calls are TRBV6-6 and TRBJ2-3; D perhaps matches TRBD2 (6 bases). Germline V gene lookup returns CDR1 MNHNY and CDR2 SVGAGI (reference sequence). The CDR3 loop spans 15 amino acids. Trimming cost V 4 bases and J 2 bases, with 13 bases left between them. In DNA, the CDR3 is TGTGCCAGCAGTTCCCGGGGGTCGAACACAGATACGCAGTATTTT. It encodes CASSSRGSNTDTQYF.

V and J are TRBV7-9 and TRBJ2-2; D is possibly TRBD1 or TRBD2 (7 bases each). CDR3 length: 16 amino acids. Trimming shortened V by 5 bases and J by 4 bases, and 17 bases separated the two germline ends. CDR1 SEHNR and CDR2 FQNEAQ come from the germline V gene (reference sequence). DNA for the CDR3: TGTGCCAGCAGCGAGCGGGACAGACATGCCACCGGGGAGCTGTTTTTT. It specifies CASSERDRHATGELFF.

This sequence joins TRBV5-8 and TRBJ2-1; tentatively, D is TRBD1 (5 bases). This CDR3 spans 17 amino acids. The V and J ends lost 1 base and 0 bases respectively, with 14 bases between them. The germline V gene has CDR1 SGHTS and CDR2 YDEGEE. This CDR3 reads CASSLTLQASSYNEQFF. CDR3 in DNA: TGTGCCAGCAGCTTGACGTTACAGGCGAGCTCCTACAATGAGCAGTTCTTC.

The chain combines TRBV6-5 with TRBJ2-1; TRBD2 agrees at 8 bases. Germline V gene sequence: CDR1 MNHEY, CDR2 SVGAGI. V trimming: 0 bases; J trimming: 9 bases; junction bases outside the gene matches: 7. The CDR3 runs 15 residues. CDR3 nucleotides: TGTGCCAGCAGTTACTCAACGGGAGGGAGGGGTGAGCAGTTCTTC. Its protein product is CASSYSTGGRGEQFF.

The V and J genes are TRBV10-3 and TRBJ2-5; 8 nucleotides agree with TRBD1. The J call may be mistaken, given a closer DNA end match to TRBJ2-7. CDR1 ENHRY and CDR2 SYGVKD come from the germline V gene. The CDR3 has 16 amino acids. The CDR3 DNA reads TGTGCCATCACTAACGGACAGGGTGCTAGCTCCTACGAGCAGTACTTC. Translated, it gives CAITNGQGASSYEQYF.

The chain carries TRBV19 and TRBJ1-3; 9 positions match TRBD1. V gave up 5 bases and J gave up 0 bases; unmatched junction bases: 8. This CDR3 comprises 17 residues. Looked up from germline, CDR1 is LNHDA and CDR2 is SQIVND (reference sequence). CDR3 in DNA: TGTGCCAGTAGTTTTAGGGACAGGGCGCTCTCTGGAAACACCATATATTTT. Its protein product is CASSFRDRALSGNTIYF.

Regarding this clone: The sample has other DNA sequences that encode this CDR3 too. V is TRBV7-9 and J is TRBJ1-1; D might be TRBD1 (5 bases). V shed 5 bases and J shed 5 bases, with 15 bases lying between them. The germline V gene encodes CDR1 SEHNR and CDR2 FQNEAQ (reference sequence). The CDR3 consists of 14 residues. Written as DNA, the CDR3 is TGTGCCAGCAGCCTCGTTGGGGGAGGTACTGAAGCTTTCTTT. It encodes CASSLVGGGTEAFF.